This T cell receptor (beta chain) was identified in a study of pediatric ulcerative colitis. Study-level background: Disease was pancolitis in about 7 and left-sided in two, histology-confirmed.

One to two pinch biopsies were taken from the rectum during colonoscopy. This CDR3 is 14 amino acids long. Germline values: CDR1 SGDLS, CDR2 YYNGEE. Trimming removed 4 bases at V and 4 bases at J, with 13 bases between. Generated by immunoSEQ multiplex PCR, the TCRdb table keeps only in-frame clones and is missing some. The sample contains 30,000 to 45,000 clones, around four fifths of which appear only once. Points on this clone: The antigen is not known.

Whole-study results and caveats: Blood-rectal clonal overlap within each person was significantly higher in ulcerative colitis patients than controls.

This TCR came from a boy younger than 18 with moderate ulcerative colitis. The specimen sequenced was gut tissue. The J gene is TRBJ2-3, the V gene TRBV9; D not resolved. CDR3 DNA: TGTGCCAGCAGCCCTCCTCTAGGCGCAGATACGCAGTATTTT. It translates to CASSPPLGADTQYF.